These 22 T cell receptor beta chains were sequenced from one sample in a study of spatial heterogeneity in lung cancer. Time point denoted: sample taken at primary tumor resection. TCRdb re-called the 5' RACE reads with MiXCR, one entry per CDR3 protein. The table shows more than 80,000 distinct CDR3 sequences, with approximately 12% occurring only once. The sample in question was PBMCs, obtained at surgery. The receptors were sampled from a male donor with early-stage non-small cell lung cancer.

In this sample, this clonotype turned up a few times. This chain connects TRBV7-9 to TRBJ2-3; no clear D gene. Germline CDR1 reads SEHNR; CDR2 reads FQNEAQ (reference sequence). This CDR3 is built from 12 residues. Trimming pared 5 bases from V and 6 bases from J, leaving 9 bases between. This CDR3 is CASSPASDTQYF. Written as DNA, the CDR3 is TGTGCCAGCAGCCCCGCAAGCGATACGCAGTATTTT. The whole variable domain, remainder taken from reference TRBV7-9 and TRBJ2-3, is DTGVSQNPRHKITKRGQNVTFRCDPISEHNRLYWYRQTLGQGPEFLTYFQNEAQLEKSRLLSDRFSAERPKGSFSTLEIQRTEQGDSAMYLCASSPASDTQYFGPGTRLTVL.

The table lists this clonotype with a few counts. The chain's CDR3 is CASSQGAFSNQPQHF. The CDR3 nucleotides are TGCGCCAGCAGCCAAGGGGCATTTAGCAATCAGCCCCAGCATTTT. V is TRBV4-3 and J is TRBJ1-5; D is ambiguous. The V and J ends lost 1 base and 0 bases respectively, with 7 bases between them. The CDR3 is 15 amino acids. Germline assignment: CDR1 LGHNA and CDR2 YSLEER.

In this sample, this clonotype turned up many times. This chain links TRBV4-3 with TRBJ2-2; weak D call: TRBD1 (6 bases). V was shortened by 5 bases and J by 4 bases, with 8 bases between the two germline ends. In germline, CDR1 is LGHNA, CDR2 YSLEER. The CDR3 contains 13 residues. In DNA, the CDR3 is TGCGCCAGCAGCGGGGGCCGCACCGGGGAGCTGTTTTTT. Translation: CASSGGRTGELFF.

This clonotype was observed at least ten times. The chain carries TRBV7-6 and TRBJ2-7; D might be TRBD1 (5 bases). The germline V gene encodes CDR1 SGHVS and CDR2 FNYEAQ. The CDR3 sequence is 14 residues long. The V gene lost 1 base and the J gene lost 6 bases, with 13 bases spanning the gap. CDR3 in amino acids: CASSLVRTPFEQYF. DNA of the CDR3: TGTGCCAGCAGCTTAGTCCGGACACCTTTCGAGCAGTACTTC.

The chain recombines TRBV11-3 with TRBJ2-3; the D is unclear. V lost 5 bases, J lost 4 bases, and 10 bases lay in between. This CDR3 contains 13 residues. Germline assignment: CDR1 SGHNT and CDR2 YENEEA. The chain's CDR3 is CASSGEVPDTQYF. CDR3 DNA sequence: TGTGCCAGCAGCGGAGAAGTTCCAGATACGCAGTATTTT. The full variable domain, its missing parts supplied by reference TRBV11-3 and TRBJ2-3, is EAGVVQSPRYKIIEKKQPVAFWCNPISGHNTLYWYLQNLGQGPELLIRYENEEAVDDSQLPKDRFSAERLKGVDSTLKIQPAELGDSAVYLCASSGEVPDTQYFGPGTRLTVL.

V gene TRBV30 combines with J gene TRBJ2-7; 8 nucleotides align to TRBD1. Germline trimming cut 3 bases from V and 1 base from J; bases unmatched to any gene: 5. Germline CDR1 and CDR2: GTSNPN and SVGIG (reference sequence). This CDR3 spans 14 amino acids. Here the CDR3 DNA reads TGTGCCTGGAGAGGGAGACAGGGGTCCTACGAGCAGTACTTC. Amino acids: CAWRGRQGSYEQYF.

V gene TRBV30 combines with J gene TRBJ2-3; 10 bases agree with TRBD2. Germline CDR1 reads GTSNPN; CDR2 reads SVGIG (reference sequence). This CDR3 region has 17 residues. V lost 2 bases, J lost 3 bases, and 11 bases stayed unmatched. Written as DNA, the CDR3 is TGTGCCTGGAGTACCTCCTGGACTAGCGGTCATACAGATACGCAGTATTTT. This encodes CAWSTSWTSGHTDTQYF. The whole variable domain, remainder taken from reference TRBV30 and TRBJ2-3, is SQTIHQWPATLVQPVGSPLSLECTVEGTSNPNLYWYRQAAGRGLQLLFYSVGIGQISSEVPQNLSASRPQDRQFILSSKKLLLSDSGFYLCAWSTSWTSGHTDTQYFGPGTRLTVL.

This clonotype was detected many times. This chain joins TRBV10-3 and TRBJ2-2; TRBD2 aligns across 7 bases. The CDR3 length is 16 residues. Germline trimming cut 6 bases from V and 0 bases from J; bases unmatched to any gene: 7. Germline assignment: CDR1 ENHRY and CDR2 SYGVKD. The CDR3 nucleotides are TGTGCCATCAGCGAACTAGCGCAGACGAACACCGGGGAGCTGTTTTTT. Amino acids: CAISELAQTNTGELFF.

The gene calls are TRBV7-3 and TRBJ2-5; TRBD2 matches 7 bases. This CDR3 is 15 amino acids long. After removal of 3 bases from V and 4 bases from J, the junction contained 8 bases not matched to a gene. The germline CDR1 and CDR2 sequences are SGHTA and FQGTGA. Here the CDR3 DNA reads TGTGCCAGCAGCTTTGCGGGGGACCCCTCAGAGACCCAGTACTTC. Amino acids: CASSFAGDPSETQYF.

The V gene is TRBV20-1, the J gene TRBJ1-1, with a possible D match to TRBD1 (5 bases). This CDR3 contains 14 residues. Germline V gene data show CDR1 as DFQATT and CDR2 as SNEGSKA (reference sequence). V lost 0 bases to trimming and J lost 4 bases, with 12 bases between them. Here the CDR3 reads CSARDRGKSTEAFF. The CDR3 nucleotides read TGCAGTGCTAGAGATCGGGGGAAGTCCACTGAAGCTTTCTTT.

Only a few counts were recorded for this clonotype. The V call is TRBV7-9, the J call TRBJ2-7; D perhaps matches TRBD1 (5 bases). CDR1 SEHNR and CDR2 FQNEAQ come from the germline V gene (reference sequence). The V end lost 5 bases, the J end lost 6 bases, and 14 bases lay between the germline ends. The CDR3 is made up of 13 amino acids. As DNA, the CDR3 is TGTGCCAGCAGCCGCGACAGTTTTGGCGAGCAGTACTTC. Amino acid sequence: CASSRDSFGEQYF.

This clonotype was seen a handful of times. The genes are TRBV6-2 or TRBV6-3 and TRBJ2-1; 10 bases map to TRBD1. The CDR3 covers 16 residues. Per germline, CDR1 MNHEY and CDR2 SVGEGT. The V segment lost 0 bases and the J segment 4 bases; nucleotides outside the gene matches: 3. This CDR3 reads CASSYSRQGAYNEQFF. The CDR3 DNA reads TGTGCCAGCAGTTACTCGCGACAGGGGGCGTACAATGAGCAGTTCTTC.

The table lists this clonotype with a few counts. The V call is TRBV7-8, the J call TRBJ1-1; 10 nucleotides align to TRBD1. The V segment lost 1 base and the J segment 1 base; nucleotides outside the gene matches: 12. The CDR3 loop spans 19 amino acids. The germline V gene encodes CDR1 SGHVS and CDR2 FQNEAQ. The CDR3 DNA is TGTGCCAGCAGCTTAGGACAGGGGGCAAAAGGGAGTTGGAACACTGAAGCTTTCTTT. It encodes CASSLGQGAKGSWNTEAFF. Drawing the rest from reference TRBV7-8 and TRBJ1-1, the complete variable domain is GAGVSQSPRYKVAKRGQDVALRCDPISGHVSLFWYQQALGQGPEFLTYFQNEAQLDKSGLPSDRFFAERPEGSVSTLKIQRTQQEDSAVYLCASSLGQGAKGSWNTEAFFGQGTRLTVV.

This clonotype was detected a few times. The CDR3 sequence: CASSWSFSGGAEEQFF. The CDR3 DNA is TGTGCCAGCAGTTGGTCTTTTAGCGGGGGGGCTGAAGAGCAGTTCTTC. V usage is TRBV7-2 and J usage is TRBJ2-1; 11 nucleotides match TRBD2. Looked up from germline, CDR1 is SGHTA and CDR2 is FQGNSA. The ends lost 6 bases at V and 10 bases at J; junction bases unmatched: 14. The CDR3 has 16 amino acids.

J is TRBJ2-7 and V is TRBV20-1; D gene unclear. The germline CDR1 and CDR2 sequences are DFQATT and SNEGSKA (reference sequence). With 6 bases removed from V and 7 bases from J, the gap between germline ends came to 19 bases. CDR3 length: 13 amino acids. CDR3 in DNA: TGCAGTGCGTCGACGAACCCCTACGCGGAGCAGTACTTC. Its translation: CSASTNPYAEQYF.

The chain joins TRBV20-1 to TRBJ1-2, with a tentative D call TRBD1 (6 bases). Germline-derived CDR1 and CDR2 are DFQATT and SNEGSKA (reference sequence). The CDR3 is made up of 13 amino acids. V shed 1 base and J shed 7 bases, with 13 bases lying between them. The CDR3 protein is CSARVTGRPGYTF. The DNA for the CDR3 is TGCAGTGCTAGAGTTACAGGGCGGCCTGGCTACACCTTC.

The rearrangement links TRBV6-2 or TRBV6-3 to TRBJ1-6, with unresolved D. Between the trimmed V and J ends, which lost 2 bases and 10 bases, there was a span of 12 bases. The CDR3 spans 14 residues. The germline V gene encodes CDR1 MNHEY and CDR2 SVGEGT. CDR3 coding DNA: TGTGCCAGCAGTTACGAAGTGGGAGGCTCACCCCTCCACTTT. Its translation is CASSYEVGGSPLHF.

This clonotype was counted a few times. CDR3 in DNA: TGTGCCAGCAGTTCGACAGGGCAGGGAGAGCAGTACTTC. Residues: CASSSTGQGEQYF. The chain has TRBV12-3 or TRBV12-4 and TRBJ2-7; 7 bases align to TRBD1. The CDR3 loop spans 13 amino acids. J lost 7 bases, V lost 4 bases, and 7 bases had no gene match.

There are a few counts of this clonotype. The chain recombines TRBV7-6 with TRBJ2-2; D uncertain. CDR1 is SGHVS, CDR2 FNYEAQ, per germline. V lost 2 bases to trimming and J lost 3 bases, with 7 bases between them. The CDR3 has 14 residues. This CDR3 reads CASSLFLDTGELFF. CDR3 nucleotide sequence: TGTGCCAGCAGCTTATTTCTAGACACCGGGGAGCTGTTTTTT.

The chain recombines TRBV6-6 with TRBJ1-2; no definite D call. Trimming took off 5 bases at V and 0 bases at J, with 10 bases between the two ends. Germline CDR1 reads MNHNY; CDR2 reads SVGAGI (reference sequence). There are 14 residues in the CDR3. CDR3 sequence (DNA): TGTGCCAGCAGTGTCCGGACCACTAACTATGGCTACACCTTC. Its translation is CASSVRTTNYGYTF.

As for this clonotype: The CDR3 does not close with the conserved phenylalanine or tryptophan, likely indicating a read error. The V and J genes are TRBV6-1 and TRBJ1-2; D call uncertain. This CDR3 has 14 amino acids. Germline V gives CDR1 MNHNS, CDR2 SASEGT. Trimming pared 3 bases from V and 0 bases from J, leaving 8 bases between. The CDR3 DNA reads TGTGCCAGCAGTGATCTTCAGTCTAACTATGGCTACACCATC. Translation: CASSDLQSNYGYTI.

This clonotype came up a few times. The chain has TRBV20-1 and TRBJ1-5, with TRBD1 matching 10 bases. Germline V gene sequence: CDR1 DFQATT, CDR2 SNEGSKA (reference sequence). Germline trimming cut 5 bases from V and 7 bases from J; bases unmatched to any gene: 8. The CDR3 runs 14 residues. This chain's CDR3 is CSAQRDRGNQPQHF. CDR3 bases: TGCAGTGCTCAGAGGGACAGGGGAAACCAGCCCCAGCATTTT.